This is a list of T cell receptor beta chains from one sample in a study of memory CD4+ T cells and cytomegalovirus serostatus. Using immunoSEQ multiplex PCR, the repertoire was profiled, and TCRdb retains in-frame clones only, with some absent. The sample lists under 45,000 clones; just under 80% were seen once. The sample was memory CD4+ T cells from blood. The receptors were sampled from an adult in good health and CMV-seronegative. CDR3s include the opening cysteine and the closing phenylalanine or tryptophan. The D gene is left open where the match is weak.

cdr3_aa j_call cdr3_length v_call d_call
CASSLVQPSSSGANVLTF TRBJ2-6 18 TRBV11-2 -
CAWSGGKYTGELFF TRBJ2-2 14 TRBV30 -
CASSFAEPGPTTPYNEQFF TRBJ2-1 19 TRBV7-6 -
CASDLRGVGYTF TRBJ1-2 12 TRBV6-1 -
CASSRRRDLAYEQYF TRBJ2-7 15 TRBV13 -
CASSPGQNYGYTF TRBJ1-2 13 TRBV5-6 TRBD1
CASSPRGGDIQYF TRBJ2-4 13 TRBV18 TRBD1
CASSTGTGGETQYF TRBJ2-5 14 TRBV19 TRBD1
CASSYRGGLPGETQYF TRBJ2-5 16 TRBV6-5 -
CASTQDRGQEYF TRBJ2-7 12 TRBV2 TRBD1
CASRNEGTGTYEQYF TRBJ2-7 15 TRBV28 TRBD1
CASRAYGGADNQPQHF TRBJ1-5 16 TRBV19 -
CASSFKTSSYEQYF TRBJ2-7 14 TRBV5-1 -
CASSPDREETQYF TRBJ2-5 13 TRBV11-2 TRBD1
CASSLDVTGLRLFF TRBJ1-4 14 TRBV11-2 TRBD1
CAIRDRGTGELFF TRBJ2-2 13 TRBV6-1 -
CASRSGTYEQYF TRBJ2-7 12 TRBV27 -
CASSYSMDTGELFF TRBJ2-2 14 TRBV6-5 -
CASTQDGGLNYGYTF TRBJ1-2 15 TRBV2 -
CASRPGTTNEKLFF TRBJ1-4 14 TRBV5-1 -
CASSRGQGLESPLHF TRBJ1-6 15 TRBV13 -
CASSTFNRAGYTF TRBJ1-2 13 TRBV19 -
CASSETGANTGELFF TRBJ2-2 15 TRBV19 TRBD1
CASSELATGGFGEKLFF TRBJ1-4 17 TRBV5-1 TRBD1
CASSPTSGRSSYEQYF TRBJ2-7 16 TRBV4-1 TRBD2
CASSPGYQTYEQYF TRBJ2-7 14 TRBV18 -
CASTIRSETQYF TRBJ2-5 12 TRBV7-9 -
CASRGSGAPQETQYF TRBJ2-5 15 TRBV19 TRBD2
CAISATSVKTQYF TRBJ2-5 13 TRBV10-3 TRBD2
CASSNQGSDEQYF TRBJ2-7 13 TRBV19 -
CASSPSWAGGVTEAFF TRBJ1-1 16 TRBV28 TRBD1
CASSQDLQGRVGGYTF TRBJ1-2 16 TRBV4-2 -
CASSFGTGSHQPQHF TRBJ1-5 15 TRBV5-1 TRBD1
CASSWGQSLNEQYF TRBJ2-7 14 TRBV5-1 -
CASRLAGGLLYNEQFF TRBJ2-1 16 TRBV5-6 TRBD2
CASKRNYGYTF TRBJ1-2 11 TRBV19 -
CASSPDRGLSEAFF TRBJ1-1 14 TRBV18 TRBD1
CASKQGLDTEAFF TRBJ1-1 13 TRBV2 TRBD1
CASSLKSHPNTEAFF TRBJ1-1 15 TRBV19 -
CSVWTGGYGYTF TRBJ1-2 12 TRBV29-1 TRBD1
CASTPQGRNQPQHF TRBJ1-5 14 TRBV6-6 -
CASSEVGDTDTQYF TRBJ2-3 14 TRBV5-1 -
CASSFRQGTNSPLHF TRBJ1-6 15 TRBV7-8 TRBD1
CASSQAPTGIITDTQYF TRBJ2-3 17 TRBV4-1 TRBD1
CASSVDRDTDTQYF TRBJ2-3 14 TRBV5-4 TRBD1
CASKTSHGSLSGANVLTF TRBJ2-6 18 TRBV4-1 -
CASSRGLAGADTQYF TRBJ2-3 15 TRBV2 TRBD2
CASSQVTGMNIQYF TRBJ2-4 14 TRBV4-1 -
CASRLMGDRGQGGANVLTF TRBJ2-6 19 TRBV27 TRBD1